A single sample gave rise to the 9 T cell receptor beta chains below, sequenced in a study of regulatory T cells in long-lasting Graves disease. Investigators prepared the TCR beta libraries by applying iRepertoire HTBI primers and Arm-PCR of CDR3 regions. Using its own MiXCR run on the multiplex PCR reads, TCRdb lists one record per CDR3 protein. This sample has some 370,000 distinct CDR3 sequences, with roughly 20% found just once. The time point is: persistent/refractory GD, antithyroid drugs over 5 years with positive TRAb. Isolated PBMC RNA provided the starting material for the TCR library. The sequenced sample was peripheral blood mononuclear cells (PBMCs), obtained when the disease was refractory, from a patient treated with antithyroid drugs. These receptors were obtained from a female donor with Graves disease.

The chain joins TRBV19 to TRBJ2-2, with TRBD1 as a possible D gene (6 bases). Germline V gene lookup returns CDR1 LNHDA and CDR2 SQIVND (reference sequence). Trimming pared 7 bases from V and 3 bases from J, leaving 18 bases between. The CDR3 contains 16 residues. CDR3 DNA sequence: TGTGCCAGTACCAAGGTGGTGGACAGCTACACCGGGGAGCTGTTTTTT. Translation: CASTKVVDSYTGELFF.

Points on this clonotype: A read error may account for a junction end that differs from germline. CDR3 bases: TGCGCCAGCAGCCCGAGGACCGAGGGGGGCTATGGCTACGCCTTC. Protein: CASSPRTEGGYGYAF. This chain links TRBV5-1 with TRBJ1-2; maybe TRBD1 (6 bases). This CDR3 spans 15 amino acids. Looked up from germline, CDR1 is SGHRS and CDR2 is YFSETQ.

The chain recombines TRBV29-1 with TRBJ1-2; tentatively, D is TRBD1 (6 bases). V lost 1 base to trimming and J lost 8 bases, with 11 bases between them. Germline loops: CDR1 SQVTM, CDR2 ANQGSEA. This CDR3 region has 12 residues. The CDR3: CSVEGGAQGYTF. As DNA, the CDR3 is TGCAGCGTTGAAGGGGGGGCGCAGGGCTACACCTTC.

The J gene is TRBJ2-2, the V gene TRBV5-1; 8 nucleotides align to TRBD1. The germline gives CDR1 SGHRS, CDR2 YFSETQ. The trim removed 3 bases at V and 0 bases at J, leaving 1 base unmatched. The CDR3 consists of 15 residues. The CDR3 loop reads CASSWDRSNTGELFF. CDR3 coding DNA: TGCGCCAGCAGCTGGGACAGGTCGAACACCGGGGAGCTGTTTTTT.

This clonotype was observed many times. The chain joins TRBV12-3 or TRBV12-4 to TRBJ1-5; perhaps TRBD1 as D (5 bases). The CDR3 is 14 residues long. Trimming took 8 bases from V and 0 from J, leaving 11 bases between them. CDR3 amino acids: CASSGRDSNQPQHF. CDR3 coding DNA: TGTGCCAGCTCGGGGCGCGATAGCAATCAGCCCCAGCATTTT.

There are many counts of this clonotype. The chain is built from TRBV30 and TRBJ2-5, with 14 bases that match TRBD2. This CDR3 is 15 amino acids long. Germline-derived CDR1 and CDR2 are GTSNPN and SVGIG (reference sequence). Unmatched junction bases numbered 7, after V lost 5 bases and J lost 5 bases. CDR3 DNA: TGTGCCTGGGCTCTGGGACTAGCGGGAGTGGAGACCCAGTACTTC. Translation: CAWALGLAGVETQYF.

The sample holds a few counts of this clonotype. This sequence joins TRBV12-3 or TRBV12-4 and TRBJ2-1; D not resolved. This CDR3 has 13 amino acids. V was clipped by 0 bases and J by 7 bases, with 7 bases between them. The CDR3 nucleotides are TGTGCCAGCAGTTTAGCGCTGGAGAATGAGCAGTTCTTC. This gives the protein CASSLALENEQFF.

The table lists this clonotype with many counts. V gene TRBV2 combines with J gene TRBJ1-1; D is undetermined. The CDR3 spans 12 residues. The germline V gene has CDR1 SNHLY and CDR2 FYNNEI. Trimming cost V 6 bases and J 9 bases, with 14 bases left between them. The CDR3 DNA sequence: TGTGCCAGCAGGGTCGGGCTGGCACAAGCTTTCTTT. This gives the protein CASRVGLAQAFF. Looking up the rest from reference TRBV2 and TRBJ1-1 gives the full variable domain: EPEVTQTPSHQVTQMGQEVILRCVPISNHLYFYWYRQILGQKVEFLVSFYNNEISEKSEIFDDQFSVERPDGSNFTLKIRSTKLEDSAMYFCASRVGLAQAFFGQGTRLTVV.

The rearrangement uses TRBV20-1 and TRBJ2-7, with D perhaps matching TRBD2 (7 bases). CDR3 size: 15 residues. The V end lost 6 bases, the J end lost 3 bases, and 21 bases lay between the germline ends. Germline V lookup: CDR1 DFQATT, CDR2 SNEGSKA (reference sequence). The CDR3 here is CSAIDVGGAYYEQYF. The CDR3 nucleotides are TGCAGTGCAATAGATGTTGGGGGGGCCTACTACGAGCAGTACTTC.